This is a list of T cell receptor beta chains from one sample in a study of blood T cells in healthy people across ages. TCRdb analysed the 5' RACE reads with MiXCR anew, one entry per CDR3 protein. This table holds approximately 700,000 distinct CDR3 sequences, about 32% found once. Material for sequencing was blood. These TCRs come from a woman over 75 in good health. The conserved cysteine and the conserved F or W are not part of the CDR3 here. Each record gives: CDR3 protein, V gene.

ASGDRGYNSPLH,TRBV6-1
ASSLEVPSWAF,TRBV7-8
ASSFWEGGHGYT,TRBV12-3/TRBV12-4
ATSSRGTAGHY,TRBV15
ASSRGALNTGELF,TRBV3-1
SIGTSSSYEQY,TRBV20-1
ASSYGGIAYEQY,TRBV6-6
SVVGWETQY,TRBV29-1
ASRRDRPMPYEQY,TRBV2
SVGPGNQPQH,TRBV29-1
SARVAGGGYNEQF,TRBV20-1
ASSFFQTGTGELF,TRBV28
ASSRRRDYGYT,TRBV28
SANRGAEAF,TRBV29-1
ASSASNSNQPQH,TRBV2
ASSQDFRYQETQY,TRBV4-3
SARLPSGTGGLYNEQF,TRBV20-1
ASSKVGGGQSAYGYT,TRBV21-1
ASSQGDARVFTGELF,TRBV4-2
ASSYSGHSTDTQY,TRBV6-6
ASSKTGTGSYGYT,TRBV6-5
SVERGPDQPQH,TRBV29-1
ASSERVRKGYT,TRBV2
ASSPGGGAWGKLF,TRBV27
ASSTGSDTGELF,TRBV18
ASSRSRTSGGETQY,TRBV3-1
ASSSGQSENTIY,TRBV5-1
STERDARSYERY,TRBV20-1
ASSPATGVIEKLF,TRBV18
AWSAGRPGDNEQF,TRBV30
SALGLPIYEQY,TRBV20-1
ASRLRVSTNEKLF,TRBV2
NAGIQGDYGYT,TRBV20-1
ASSSGTLNAGELF,TRBV6-5
SVEVTPNTEAF,TRBV29-1
SARDLRHRTGQPQH,TRBV20-1
AWSTGTGPVSNQPQH,TRBV30
ASSPSRRGYEQY,TRBV7-8
SVEGASGDYEQY,TRBV20-1
SAPTLTSSGEQF,TRBV20-1
ASALLAGGADTQY,TRBV28
ASSLGGQGVEQY,TRBV27
ASSLGYGGPSSYNSPLH,TRBV7-2
ASSYRTPGNTEAF,TRBV6-5
ASSLSGLDETQF,TRBV7-2